The rows below give T cell receptor beta chains drawn from one sample of a study of blood T cell repertoires in COVID-19. Repertoires were generated with immunoSEQ multiplex PCR, while TCRdb's copy carries only in-frame clones and drops some. Of about 150,000 clones in the sample, roughly 90% were seen once. Sample: PBMCs or T cells enriched from blood (not recorded which). These receptor sequences come from a woman in her thirties with acute COVID-19. CDR3s include the opening cysteine and the closing phenylalanine or tryptophan. Fields, in order: V gene, CDR3 protein.

v_gene: TRBV11-2
CDR3aa: CASSLVLAAITYNEQFF

v_gene: TRBV28
CDR3aa: CASESGDRDTEAFF

v_gene: TRBV30
CDR3aa: CAWSVQGTANQPQHF

v_gene: TRBV30
CDR3aa: CAWSDRGRYGYTF

v_gene: TRBV5-1
CDR3aa: CASSLGQEREAQYF

v_gene: TRBV3-1/TRBV3-2
CDR3aa: CASSQGGQGYGYTF

v_gene: TRBV5-1
CDR3aa: CASSLIPPGLAGGQQETQYF

v_gene: TRBV27
CDR3aa: CASSPRGDPPETQYF

v_gene: TRBV13
CDR3aa: CASSLGHLRGEQYF

v_gene: TRBV27
CDR3aa: CASSPLAGNRFLSNQPQHF

v_gene: TRBV20-1
CDR3aa: CSASSGNTIYF

v_gene: TRBV29-1
CDR3aa: CSVQERDQVASYNEQFF

v_gene: TRBV19
CDR3aa: CASSIDRLAGVYEQFF

v_gene: TRBV5-8
CDR3aa: CASSTTGRGNQPQHF

v_gene: TRBV2
CDR3aa: CASSEIWGEGSPLHF

v_gene: TRBV6-4
CDR3aa: CASSVELADNEQFF

v_gene: TRBV9
CDR3aa: CASSVSPGGAGNTIYF

v_gene: TRBV15
CDR3aa: CATSVPIPHGGTNEKLFF

v_gene: TRBV9
CDR3aa: CASSVERGTNEKLFF

v_gene: TRBV5-6
CDR3aa: CASSLGAGGGTDTQYF

v_gene: TRBV7-2
CDR3aa: CASSQPSGVYEQYF

v_gene: TRBV29-1
CDR3aa: CSVVGTVINTEAFF

v_gene: TRBV28
CDR3aa: CAPFGLGRNEQFF

v_gene: TRBV6-6
CDR3aa: CASSRINTEAFF

v_gene: TRBV27
CDR3aa: CASSTPGGQPTKQYF

v_gene: TRBV18
CDR3aa: CASSPAGQGDTEAFF

v_gene: TRBV2
CDR3aa: CASSGTSGYEQYF

v_gene: TRBV5-1
CDR3aa: CASSPPGGLDEKLFF

v_gene: TRBV9
CDR3aa: CASSASGMSFSEQYF

v_gene: TRBV24-1
CDR3aa: CATASGAAFDNEQFF

v_gene: TRBV5-1
CDR3aa: CASSLGDSDNEQFF

v_gene: TRBV6-4
CDR3aa: CASSDGTSDNEQFF

v_gene: TRBV3-1/TRBV3-2
CDR3aa: CASSPRGGSSDEQYF

v_gene: TRBV30
CDR3aa: CAWSQDGQGYQPQHF

v_gene: TRBV5-6
CDR3aa: CASSRLDRAYEQYF

v_gene: TRBV18
CDR3aa: CASSPSVLAGINEQFF

v_gene: TRBV18
CDR3aa: CASSPFSQTSNTEAFF

v_gene: TRBV24-1
CDR3aa: CATSASGTGHMGDQPQHF

v_gene: TRBV4-1
CDR3aa: CASSQTTRDRGPYEQYF

v_gene: TRBV6-1
CDR3aa: CASSETAISDTQYF

v_gene: TRBV13
CDR3aa: CASSLRPEGWSGYTF

v_gene: TRBV28
CDR3aa: CASRNRDRQYF

v_gene: TRBV6-2/TRBV6-3
CDR3aa: CASSYRGLAGADTQYF

v_gene: TRBV5-4
CDR3aa: CASSLVGGYTDTQYF